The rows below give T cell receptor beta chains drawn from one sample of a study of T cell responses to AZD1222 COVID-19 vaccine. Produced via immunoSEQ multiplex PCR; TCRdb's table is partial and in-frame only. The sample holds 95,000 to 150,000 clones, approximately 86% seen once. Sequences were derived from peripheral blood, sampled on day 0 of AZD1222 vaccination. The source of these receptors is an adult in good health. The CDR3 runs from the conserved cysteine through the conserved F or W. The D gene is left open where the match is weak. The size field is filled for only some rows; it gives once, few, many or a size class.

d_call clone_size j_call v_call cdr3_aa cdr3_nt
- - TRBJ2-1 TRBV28 CASSLDRARLSNEQFF TGTGCCAGCAGTTTGGATAGGGCCCGTTTGTCCAATGAGCAGTTCTTC
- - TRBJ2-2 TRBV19 CASSIRGNVNTGELFF TGTGCCAGTAGTATCCGGGGTAACGTGAACACCGGGGAGCTGTTTTTT
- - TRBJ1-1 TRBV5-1 CASSLRGPTEAFF TGCGCCAGCAGTCTCAGAGGGCCCACTGAAGCTTTCTTT
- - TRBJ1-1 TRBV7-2 CASSPRGAHTEAFF TGTGCCAGCAGCCCCCGAGGGGCTCACACTGAAGCTTTCTTT
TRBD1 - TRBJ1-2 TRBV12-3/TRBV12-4 CASSPGQVDGYTF TGTGCCAGCAGCCCGGGACAGGTAGATGGCTACACCTTC
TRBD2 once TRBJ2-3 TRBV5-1 CASSFPSGTTDTQYF TGCGCCAGCAGCTTTCCTAGCGGCACCACAGATACGCAGTATTTT
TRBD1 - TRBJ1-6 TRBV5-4 CASSQWDSPNSPLHF TGTGCCAGCAGCCAGTGGGACAGCCCTAATTCACCCCTCCACTTT
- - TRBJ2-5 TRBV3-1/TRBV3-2 CASSQVGFPQETQYF TGTGCCAGCAGCCAAGTTGGCTTCCCCCAAGAGACCCAGTACTTC
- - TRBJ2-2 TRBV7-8 CASQAGLGLGELFF TGTGCCAGCCAGGCGGGGTTGGGGCTCGGGGAGCTGTTTTTT
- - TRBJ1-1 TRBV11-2 CASSFAGMNTEAFF TGTGCCAGCAGCTTTGCCGGGATGAACACTGAAGCTTTCTTT
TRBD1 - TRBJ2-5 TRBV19 CASSAERGTGGRGETQYF TGTGCCAGTAGTGCCGAAAGGGGGACAGGGGGCCGTGGAGAGACCCAGTACTTC
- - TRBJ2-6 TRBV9 CASSAHWSPDSLSSGANVLTF TGTGCCAGCAGCGCGCATTGGTCTCCGGACAGCCTTAGCTCTGGGGCCAACGTCCTGACTTTC
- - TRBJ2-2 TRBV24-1 CATSDLPGPGELFF TGTGCCACCAGTGATTTGCCGGGCCCCGGGGAGCTGTTTTTT
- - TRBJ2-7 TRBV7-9 CASSGYPTGPAYEQYF TGTGCCAGCAGCGGATACCCGACAGGTCCCGCCTACGAGCAGTACTTC
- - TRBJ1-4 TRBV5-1 CASSLAGATNEKLFF TGCGCCAGCAGCTTGGCCGGGGCCACTAATGAAAAACTGTTTTTT
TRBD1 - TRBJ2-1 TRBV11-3 CASSTGGEYNEQFF TGTGCCAGCAGTACAGGGGGAGAGTACAATGAGCAGTTCTTC
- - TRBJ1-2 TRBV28 CATLTGNYGYTF TGTGCCACCTTAACAGGGAACTATGGCTACACCTTC
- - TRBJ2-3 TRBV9 CASSVTVQVRDTQYF TGTGCCAGCAGCGTAACAGTCCAGGTCCGAGATACGCAGTATTTT
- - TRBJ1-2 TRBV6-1 CASSEAVLGTEGYTF TGTGCCAGCAGTGAAGCCGTGCTGGGTACGGAGGGCTACACCTTC
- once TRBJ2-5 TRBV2 CANLVPDPTQETQYF TGTGCCAATCTCGTACCTGACCCCACCCAAGAGACCCAGTACTTC
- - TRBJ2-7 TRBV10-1 CASSEALGWTYEQYF TGCGCCAGCAGTGAGGCATTAGGCTGGACCTACGAGCAGTACTTC
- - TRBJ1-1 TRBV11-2 CASSLTGYLEAFF TGTGCCAGCAGCTTAACTGGATATCTTGAAGCTTTCTTT
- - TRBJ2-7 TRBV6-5 CASSYSPSQEQYF TGTGCCAGCAGTTACTCGCCGAGTCAGGAGCAGTACTTC
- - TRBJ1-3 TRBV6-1 CASSEAPTTVGGNTIYF TGTGCCAGCAGTGAAGCGCCGACGACGGTGGGAGGAAACACCATATATTTT
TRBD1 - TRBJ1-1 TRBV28 CASRSRGLNTEAFF TGTGCCAGCAGGAGCAGGGGGTTGAACACTGAAGCTTTCTTT
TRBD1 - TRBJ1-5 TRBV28 CASSWPGQGNQPQHF TGTGCCAGCAGTTGGCCTGGACAGGGCAATCAGCCCCAGCATTTT
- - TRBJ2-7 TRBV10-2 CASSEQLYEQYF TGCGCCAGCAGTGAACAGCTGTACGAGCAGTACTTC
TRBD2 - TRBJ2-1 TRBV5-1 CASSLALLAVRPNEQFF TGCGCCAGCAGCTTGGCGTTACTAGCGGTGAGACCCAATGAGCAGTTCTTC